This T cell receptor beta chain was found in a study of blood T cells in healthy people across ages. Notes on the study in general: More naive CD4+ cells and higher diversity were found in long-lived than in aged donors.

Primers used in a second PCR of roughly 6 to 11 cycles were a sample-barcoded 5' primer and a J-beta primer mix. Unique molecular identifiers of 12 random nucleotides labeled each cDNA. Each CDR3 protein gets one entry after TCRdb re-called the 5' RACE reads with MiXCR. This sample has under 2 million distinct CDR3 sequences, with roughly 32% found just once. This CDR3 is built from 16 residues. Germline CDR1 reads MDHEN; CDR2 reads SYDVKM. Losses at the gene ends were 6 bases for V and 1 base for J; bases not matched to a gene: 11. The donors, all healthy, were Caucasians living in Russia, aged about 6 to 95. Isolated PBMCs totaled at least 6.5 million in each sample. This clonotype appeared a few times. The antigen is unknown.

The sequenced sample was blood. The TCR originated in a woman in her 30s in good health. The chain is built from TRBV28 and TRBJ2-7; 8 nucleotides line up with TRBD1. This CDR3 is CASRSPIGQGSYEQYF. In DNA form, the CDR3 reads TGTGCCAGCAGATCCCCGATTGGACAGGGTTCCTACGAGCAGTACTTC. Full variable domain (outside the CDR3, taken from reference TRBV28 and TRBJ2-7): DVKVTQSSRYLVKRTGEKVFLECVQDMDHENMFWYRQDPGLGLRLIYFSYDVKMKEKGDIPEGYSVSREKKERFSLILESASTNQTSMYLCASRSPIGQGSYEQYFGPGTRLTVT.